The 32 T cell receptor beta chains listed next were all sequenced from one sample in a study of blood T cell repertoires in COVID-19 (dated by TCRdb to about 2020). Receptor amplification or capture employed the immunoSEQ multiplex PCR assay. TCRdb obtained this table from immuneACCESS and retained in-frame rearrangements with V and J assigned. These tables miss some clones; where compared with another copy, unresolved V genes account for less than half of the shortfall, and the remainder is unexplained. Counted in this sample were about 60,000 clones; around 90% of them appeared once. The ten largest clonotypes hold about 5% of the sample. The sample comprised peripheral blood. The receptors shown here come from a human donor in a cohort sampled during active COVID-19.

V gene TRBV28 combines with J gene TRBJ1-2; maybe TRBD1 (5 bases). From germline, CDR1 is MDHEN and CDR2 SYDVKM. This CDR3 comprises 13 residues. Between the trimmed V and J ends, which lost 3 bases and 4 bases, there was a span of 9 bases. CDR3 protein: CASSLGQPYGYTF. As DNA, the CDR3 is TGTGCCAGCAGTTTGGGGCAGCCCTATGGCTACACCTTC.

The V gene is TRBV7-9, the J gene TRBJ2-5; 10 bases align to TRBD2. The CDR3 totals 14 residues. Per the germline V gene, CDR1 is SEHNR and CDR2 is FQNEAQ (reference sequence). V was pared by 3 bases and J by 2 bases, with 0 bases of the junction left unmatched. CDR3 region: CASSLTSGQETQYF. As DNA, the CDR3 is TGTGCCAGCAGCTTGACTAGCGGGCAAGAGACCCAGTACTTC.

This chain links TRBV28 with TRBJ1-1; 10 bases line up with TRBD1. This CDR3 has 13 residues. The germline gives CDR1 MDHEN, CDR2 SYDVKM. After removal of 10 bases from V and 6 bases from J, the junction contained 8 bases not matched to a gene. CDR3 DNA sequence: TGTGCCATCCGGACAGGGGGTTCTCCTGAAGCTTTCTTT. It yields the protein CAIRTGGSPEAFF.

This chain uses TRBV4-1 with TRBJ1-6, with D possibly TRBD1 on 6 matching bases. The ends were cut back, 5 bases at V and 3 bases at J, with 14 bases in the middle. The CDR3 is 16 residues long. Germline CDR1 reads MGHRA; CDR2 reads YSYEKL. The CDR3 spells CASSEATGSYNSPLHF. Written as DNA, the CDR3 is TGCGCCAGCAGCGAAGCGACAGGAAGCTATAATTCACCCCTCCACTTT.

The chain uses TRBV27 and TRBJ2-1; 11 bases are shared with TRBD2. This CDR3 comprises 17 residues. Germline V CDR1 and CDR2: MNHEY, SMNVEV (reference sequence). The junction had 12 bases not matched to a gene; V was cut back by 6 bases and J by 5 bases. Here the CDR3 reads CASSSKGTSGGNNEQFF. DNA for the CDR3: TGTGCCAGCAGCTCAAAGGGTACTAGCGGGGGTAACAATGAGCAGTTCTTC.

In its sample, this clone was seen a few times. The V gene is TRBV7-9, the J gene TRBJ1-3; TRBD1 might be the D (5 bases). Trimming left V 3 bases short and J 4 bases short, with 7 bases between. Germline CDR1 SEHNR, CDR2 FQNEAQ (reference sequence). The CDR3 runs to 13 residues. The CDR3 coding sequence is TGTGCCAGCAGCTTTGACAGCGGAAACACCATATATTTT. Amino acid sequence: CASSFDSGNTIYF. Full variable domain (rest looked up from reference TRBV7-9 and TRBJ1-3): DTGVSQNPRHKITKRGQNVTFRCDPISEHNRLYWYRQTLGQGPEFLTYFQNEAQLEKSRLLSDRFSAERPKGSFSTLEIQRTEQGDSAMYLCASSFDSGNTIYFGEGSWLTVV.

CDR3: CASSQRTGGSGYTF. The DNA for the CDR3 is TGTGCCAGCAGCCAAAGGACAGGGGGTAGCGGCTACACCTTC. V usage is TRBV3-1 (or the pseudogene TRBV3-2) and J usage is TRBJ1-2; 10 bases match TRBD1. The germline V gene encodes CDR1 LGHDT and CDR2 YNNKEL (reference sequence). With 2 bases clipped from V and 8 bases from J, the junction kept 5 bases outside the gene matches. CDR3 length: 14 amino acids.

This clone was picked up one time. The rearrangement joins TRBV27 to TRBJ2-7; a possible D gene is TRBD1 (6 bases). The CDR3 has 12 residues. Germline V CDR1 and CDR2: MNHEY, SMNVEV (reference sequence). Trimming pared 5 bases from V and 8 bases from J, leaving 13 bases between. CDR3 DNA: TGTGCCAGCAGTCCCAACCAGGGGCAGCAGTACTTC. This sequence encodes CASSPNQGQQYF.

This chain uses TRBV7-2 with TRBJ2-3, with D possibly TRBD2 on 5 matching bases. This CDR3 has 14 amino acids. Germline loops: CDR1 SGHTA, CDR2 FQGNSA. V lost 3 bases and J lost 0, with 7 bases in between. The CDR3 spells CASSLRASTDTQYF. The CDR3 DNA sequence: TGTGCCAGCAGCTTGAGGGCTAGCACAGATACGCAGTATTTT.

This clone was observed once. V is TRBV2 and J is TRBJ2-4; 9 bases map to TRBD1. This CDR3 contains 12 residues. Germline CDR1 is SNHLY and CDR2 is FYNNEI. The CDR3 DNA reads as TGTGGAACAGGGGGCGATGGAAACATTCAGTACTTC. It encodes CGTGGDGNIQYF.

This clone was seen a single time. This sequence joins TRBV19 and TRBJ2-1, with 12 bases lining up with TRBD2. Losses at the gene ends were 4 bases for V and 0 bases for J; bases not matched to a gene: 1. From germline, CDR1 is LNHDA and CDR2 SQIVND (reference sequence). This CDR3 spans 16 amino acids. The CDR3 here is CASSRTSGVSYNEQFF. CDR3 bases: TGTGCCAGTAGTAGGACTAGCGGGGTCTCCTACAATGAGCAGTTCTTC.

This CDR3 reads CASSIRAGNINEQFF. CDR3 bases: TGTGCCAGTAGTATAAGGGCAGGGAACATCAATGAGCAGTTCTTC. The chain has TRBV19 and TRBJ2-1; D perhaps matches TRBD1 (5 bases). V lost 2 bases, J lost 6 bases, and 14 bases lay in between. Per germline, CDR1 LNHDA and CDR2 SQIVND (reference sequence). This CDR3 is built from 15 residues.

The rearrangement links TRBV5-1 to TRBJ2-3; 12 bases are a match to TRBD2. The CDR3 totals 16 residues. The junction had 0 bases not matched to a gene; V was cut back by 0 bases and J by 1 base. In germline, CDR1 is SGHRS, CDR2 YFSETQ. CDR3 sequence (DNA): TGCGCCAGCAGCTTGGGACTAGCGGGAGGCACAGATACGCAGTATTTT. It translates to CASSLGLAGGTDTQYF.

The CDR3 loop reads CASSLAGGYEQYF. The DNA for the CDR3 is TGTGCCAGCAGTTTAGCGGGAGGCTACGAGCAGTACTTC. The chain recombines TRBV27 with TRBJ2-7, with 8 bases lining up with TRBD2. CDR3 length: 13 amino acids. Germline trimming cut 2 bases from V and 3 bases from J; bases unmatched to any gene: 0. In germline, CDR1 is MNHEY, CDR2 SMNVEV (reference sequence).

The rearrangement links TRBV19 to TRBJ1-5; D possibly corresponds to TRBD1 (5 bases). Germline-derived CDR1 and CDR2 are LNHDA and SQIVND (reference sequence). V lost 6 bases and J lost 0, with 9 bases in between. CDR3 length: 14 amino acids. As DNA, the CDR3 is TGTGCCAGTAGAGACAGTTATAGCAATCAGCCCCAGCATTTT. Its translation is CASRDSYSNQPQHF.

The chain uses TRBV7-9 and TRBJ1-4; 10 nucleotides match TRBD1. This CDR3 has 14 amino acids. The J segment lost 8 bases and the V segment lost 4 bases, leaving 4 bases of the junction unmatched. CDR1 and CDR2 from the germline V gene are SEHNR and FQNEAQ (reference sequence). CDR3 DNA sequence: TGTGCCAGCAGCTGGGACAGGGGACTGGAAAAACTGTTTTTT. Translating it yields CASSWDRGLEKLFF.

This chain connects TRBV7-9 to TRBJ2-3; D unresolved. CDR3 length: 14 residues. V lost 1 base to trimming and J lost 5 bases, with 10 bases between them. CDR1 is SEHNR, CDR2 FQNEAQ, per germline (reference sequence). The CDR3 sequence: CASSLGSTGDTQYF. DNA for the CDR3: TGTGCCAGCAGCTTAGGTAGCACTGGAGATACGCAGTATTTT.

The chain uses TRBV5-5 and TRBJ1-2; D is perhaps TRBD1 (5 bases). Germline V gene data show CDR1 as SGHKS and CDR2 as YYEKEE (reference sequence). This CDR3 spans 12 amino acids. The V and J ends lost 4 bases and 10 bases respectively, with 14 bases between them. The CDR3 loop reads CASSQSGGDYTF. Here the CDR3 DNA reads TGTGCCAGCAGCCAATCCGGGGGTGACTACACCTTC.

The rearrangement links TRBV4-1 to TRBJ2-5, with 7 bases matching TRBD2. This CDR3 has 14 residues. Trimming cost V 4 bases and J 4 bases; bases outside gene matches: 6. CDR1 and CDR2 (germline): MGHRA, YSYEKL. DNA of the CDR3: TGCGCCAGCAGCCCGCCGGGGAGGGGAGAGACCCAGTACTTC. Its translation: CASSPPGRGETQYF.

V gene TRBV7-2 combines with J gene TRBJ2-7, with TRBD2 matching 7 bases. Trimming removed 1 base from V and 6 bases from J; junction bases left unmatched: 9. This CDR3 contains 15 residues. Germline V lookup: CDR1 SGHTA, CDR2 FQGNSA. CDR3 in DNA: TGTGCCAGCAGCTTAGGGGAGGGAGTGGGCAGCGAGCAGTACTTC. It codes for CASSLGEGVGSEQYF. The complete variable domain, with remaining parts taken from reference TRBV7-2 and TRBJ2-7, reads GAGVSQSPSNKVTEKGKDVELRCDPISGHTALYWYRQSLGQGLEFLIYFQGNSAPDKSGLPSDRFSAERTGGSVSTLTIQRTQQEDSAVYLCASSLGEGVGSEQYFGPGTRLTVT.

This chain uses TRBV13 with TRBJ2-7; 9 bases fit TRBD2. Trimming cost V 0 bases and J 2 bases; bases outside gene matches: 11. The CDR3 consists of 18 residues. The V gene's germline CDR1 is PRHDT and CDR2 FYEKMQ (reference sequence). CDR3 nucleotides: TGTGCCAGCAGCTTAGGCCTTAGAGGAGCGGGAGGTCCCTACGAGCAGTACTTC. Residues: CASSLGLRGAGGPYEQYF.

The V call is TRBV28, the J call TRBJ2-7; D might be TRBD2 (6 bases). CDR1 is MDHEN and CDR2 is SYDVKM in the germline V gene. Trimming removed 1 base at V and 2 bases at J, with 9 bases between. The CDR3 is 14 residues long. CDR3 nucleotide sequence: TGTGCCAGCAGTTTATCTTCGGGAGCCTACGAGCAGTACTTC. It specifies CASSLSSGAYEQYF.

Here the CDR3 reads CSATGVQETQYF. DNA of the CDR3: TGCAGCGCCACAGGGGTCCAAGAGACCCAGTACTTC. The rearrangement uses TRBV29-1 and TRBJ2-5, with 7 bases aligning to TRBD1. Germline CDR1 is SQVTM and CDR2 is ANQGSEA. The length of the CDR3 is 12 residues. V trimming: 7 bases; J trimming: 1 base; junction bases outside the gene matches: 3.

V and J are TRBV11-3 and TRBJ2-3; D possibly corresponds to TRBD1 (6 bases). The CDR3 has 14 residues. The V end lost 4 bases, the J end lost 4 bases, and 12 bases lay between the germline ends. In germline, CDR1 is SGHNT, CDR2 YENEEA. CDR3 nucleotides: TGTGCCAGCAGCTCCTCGTGGGGGCCAGATACGCAGTATTTT. Translated: CASSSSWGPDTQYF.

The gene calls are TRBV19 and TRBJ2-2; tentatively, D is TRBD2 (6 bases). Trimming removed 7 bases from V and 5 bases from J, with 14 bases in between. CDR3 size: 14 residues. The germline gives CDR1 LNHDA, CDR2 SQIVND (reference sequence). In DNA form, the CDR3 reads TGTGCCAGTAAGGCAGGGAGGAATACCGGGGAGCTGTTTTTT. This encodes CASKAGRNTGELFF. The complete variable domain, with remaining parts taken from reference TRBV19 and TRBJ2-2, reads DGGITQSPKYLFRKEGQNVTLSCEQNLNHDAMYWYRQDPGQGLRLIYYSQIVNDFQKGDIAEGYSVSREKKESFPLTVTSAQKNPTAFYLCASKAGRNTGELFFGEGSRLTVL.

The chain combines TRBV7-8 with TRBJ2-7; D unresolved. V was shortened by 3 bases and J by 2 bases, with 8 bases between the two germline ends. Germline assignment: CDR1 SGHVS and CDR2 FQNEAQ. The length of the CDR3 is 13 residues. The CDR3, as DNA: TGTGCCAGCAGCTTCACAAACGCCTACGAGCAGTACTTC. Protein sequence: CASSFTNAYEQYF.

J is TRBJ1-3 and V is TRBV5-6; tentative D call: TRBD1 (5 bases). V dropped 4 bases and J dropped 2 bases, with 10 bases sitting between them. From germline, CDR1 is SGHDT and CDR2 YYEEEE. This CDR3 comprises 14 residues. The CDR3 sequence is CASSPGGTGNTIYF. The CDR3 DNA sequence: TGTGCCAGCAGCCCGGGGGGTACTGGAAACACCATATATTTT.

This chain joins TRBV11-2 and TRBJ2-1; the D is unclear. Germline V gene data show CDR1 as SGHAT and CDR2 as FQNNGV. Trimming left V 1 base short and J 5 bases short, with 12 bases between. This CDR3 spans 15 amino acids. The CDR3 DNA reads as TGTGCCAGCAGCTTAGGTTGGATAACAGACAATGAGCAGTTCTTC. Protein sequence: CASSLGWITDNEQFF.

The chain recombines TRBV5-1 with TRBJ2-1; 9 bases line up with TRBD2. Looked up from germline, CDR1 is SGHRS and CDR2 is YFSETQ. Unmatched junction bases numbered 13, after V lost 0 bases and J lost 9 bases. This CDR3 has 17 residues. The chain's CDR3 is CASSLVPWDLSGGEQFF. The CDR3 bases are TGCGCCAGCAGCTTGGTTCCTTGGGATCTTAGCGGGGGTGAGCAGTTCTTC.

V is TRBV6-4 and J is TRBJ2-3; TRBD2 agrees at 7 bases. Germline assignment: CDR1 MRHNA and CDR2 SNTAGT. The CDR3 covers 16 residues. The junction had 3 bases not matched to a gene; V was cut back by 0 bases and J by 0 bases. CDR3 in DNA: TGTGCCAGCAGTGACTCTGCGGGAGAGAGCACAGATACGCAGTATTTT. Its translation is CASSDSAGESTDTQYF.

The rearrangement links TRBV5-1 to TRBJ2-1; 11 bases fit TRBD2. The germline V gene has CDR1 SGHRS and CDR2 YFSETQ. This CDR3 contains 15 residues. V was clipped by 5 bases and J by 10 bases; unmatched bases: 11. The CDR3 DNA follows: TGCGCCAGCAGGGCCTCCCTAGCGGGGGGAGAGGAGCAGTTCTTC. This translates into CASRASLAGGEEQFF.

The chain combines TRBV2 with TRBJ1-2; 8 bases line up with TRBD1. Looked up from germline, CDR1 is SNHLY and CDR2 is FYNNEI. V lost 6 bases, J lost 4 bases, and 7 bases stayed unmatched. The CDR3 sequence is 14 residues long. CDR3: CASRLTGVPYGYTF. The CDR3 DNA follows: TGTGCCAGCAGATTGACAGGGGTCCCCTATGGCTACACCTTC.